This is a list of T cell receptor beta chains from one sample in a study of CD8+ T cells in alopecia areata. This table comes from immunoSEQ multiplex PCR, and its TCRdb copy is limited to in-frame clones, with some not included. The sample includes 75,000 to 100,000 clones, 35% to 45% of them seen just once. Sequenced material: CD4+ T cells sorted from blood. The receptors were gathered from a human donor with alopecia areata. Both conserved end residues are part of each CDR3. The D gene is left open where the match is weak. The size of a clone is reported for some rows only, either as once, few or many, or as a class for expanded clones.

CDR3aa: CASRGTGRETQYF; CDR3nt: TGCGCCAGCAGGGGGACAGGGAGAGAGACCCAGTACTTC; d_gene: TRBD1; abundance: .; j_gene: TRBJ2-5; v_gene: TRBV5-1
CDR3aa: CATSSHRSTDTQYF; CDR3nt: TGTGCCACCAGCAGCCACAGGTCCACAGATACGCAGTATTTT; d_gene: .; abundance: .; j_gene: TRBJ2-3; v_gene: TRBV15
CDR3aa: CASSFRNEQFF; CDR3nt: TGTGCCAGCAGCTTTCGGAATGAGCAGTTCTTC; d_gene: .; abundance: .; j_gene: TRBJ2-1; v_gene: TRBV5-6
CDR3aa: CASKIGGAEETQYF; CDR3nt: TGTGCCAGCAAGATAGGGGGCGCGGAAGAGACCCAGTACTTC; d_gene: TRBD1; abundance: .; j_gene: TRBJ2-5; v_gene: TRBV7-9
CDR3aa: CASRPGASTDTQYF; CDR3nt: TGCGCCAGCAGACCGGGGGCGAGCACAGATACGCAGTATTTT; d_gene: .; abundance: .; j_gene: TRBJ2-3; v_gene: TRBV5-1
CDR3aa: CAWSRMRQTGNYGYTF; CDR3nt: TGTGCCTGGAGCAGAATGAGACAAACAGGGAACTATGGCTACACCTTC; d_gene: .; abundance: .; j_gene: TRBJ1-2; v_gene: TRBV30
CDR3aa: CASSREGLSGANVLTF; CDR3nt: TGTGCCAGCAGCCGAGAGGGACTCTCTGGGGCCAACGTCCTGACTTTC; d_gene: .; abundance: .; j_gene: TRBJ2-6; v_gene: TRBV7-2
CDR3aa: CASSLTHQETQYF; CDR3nt: TGTGCCAGCAGCTTGACTCACCAAGAGACCCAGTACTTC; d_gene: .; abundance: .; j_gene: TRBJ2-5; v_gene: TRBV7-2
CDR3aa: CASSQERGLARETQYF; CDR3nt: TGCGCCAGCAGCCAAGAAAGGGGACTAGCAAGAGAGACCCAGTACTTC; d_gene: TRBD2; abundance: .; j_gene: TRBJ2-5; v_gene: TRBV4-1
CDR3aa: CSAGQLQETQYF; CDR3nt: TGCAGCGCTGGACAGTTGCAAGAGACCCAGTACTTC; d_gene: .; abundance: .; j_gene: TRBJ2-5; v_gene: TRBV29-1
CDR3aa: CASSVWPQVMESQPQHF; CDR3nt: TGTGCCAGCAGCGTTTGGCCCCAGGTGATGGAATCTCAGCCCCAGCATTTT; d_gene: .; abundance: .; j_gene: TRBJ1-5; v_gene: TRBV7-9
CDR3aa: CAWSVSAGIDEQFF; CDR3nt: TGTGCCTGGAGTGTATCGGCTGGGATCGATGAGCAGTTCTTC; d_gene: .; abundance: .; j_gene: TRBJ2-1; v_gene: TRBV30
CDR3aa: CASSVQVSYNSPLHF; CDR3nt: TGTGCCAGCAGCGTACAGGTCTCCTATAATTCACCCCTCCACTTT; d_gene: .; abundance: .; j_gene: TRBJ1-6; v_gene: TRBV2
CDR3aa: CAWSAGSGITDTQYF; CDR3nt: TGTGCCTGGAGTGCGGGTTCCGGAATCACAGATACGCAGTATTTT; d_gene: .; abundance: few; j_gene: TRBJ2-3; v_gene: TRBV30